This T cell receptor beta chain was sequenced for a study of T cells expressing NK-cell markers. Looking at the study overall: Sequencing of TCR beta repertoires drew on sorted CD3+CD56+NKG2C+, CD3+CD56+NKG2C- and CD3+CD56-NKG2C+ T cells.

The CDR3 runs to 13 residues. Looked up from germline, CDR1 is LGHDT and CDR2 is YNNKEL (reference sequence). TCRdb reanalyzed the 5' RACE reads, giving one entry per CDR3 protein sequence and no DNA. The sample data list hundreds of thousands of distinct CDR3 sequences. The chain has TRBV3-1 and TRBJ2-7. Sequences were obtained from blood T cells: a sorted CD56 or NKG2C T cell subset, CD4+ or CD8+ T cells, or bulk PBMC T cells (not recorded which). This sequence originates from a woman between 18 and 75 years old in good health. The CDR3 here is CASSRGPDYEQYF.